This T cell receptor beta chain stems from a study of Ad26.COV2.S vaccination and SARS-CoV-2 variants. Clones were sequenced by immunoSEQ multiplex PCR, and TCRdb holds only the in-frame ones, with some missing. The sample has about 180,000 clones; around nine tenths are singletons. The CDR3 loop spans 13 amino acids. Germline-derived CDR1 and CDR2 are SQVTM and ANQGSEA. V was trimmed by 3 bases and J by 0 bases, leaving 9 bases between them. This receptor was taken from a human donor who had recovered from COVID-19. Sequenced here: peripheral blood, sampled after recovery from COVID-19. The chain has TRBV29-1 and TRBJ2-7; D may be TRBD2 (6 bases). CDR3 amino acids: CSVEGTDSYEQYF. DNA of the CDR3: TGCAGCGTTGAGGGGACTGACTCCTACGAGCAGTACTTC.